Listed here are 18 T cell receptor beta chains from one sample, sequenced in a study of T cell responses to AZD1222 COVID-19 vaccine. Clones were read by immunoSEQ multiplex PCR, and TCRdb kept only the in-frame ones, dropping some. The data show roughly 150,000 clones, about 91% seen once. This specimen consisted of peripheral blood, obtained 28 days after the second AZD1222 dose. Receptor source: an adult who received the AZD1222 COVID-19 vaccine.

The chain uses TRBV7-7 and TRBJ2-5; D possibly corresponds to TRBD1 (6 bases). The ends were cut back, 5 bases at V and 7 bases at J, with 14 bases in the middle. Per the germline V gene, CDR1 is SSHAT and CDR2 is FNYEAQ (reference sequence). There are 13 residues in the CDR3. The CDR3 sequence: CASSLGSTGTQYF. DNA for the CDR3: TGTGCCAGCAGCCTCGGGTCGACAGGGACCCAGTACTTC. Combining the CDR3 with reference TRBV7-7 and TRBJ2-5 gives the whole variable domain GAGVSQSPRYKVTKRGQDVTLRCDPISSHATLYWYQQALGQGPEFLTYFNYEAQPDKSGLPSDRFSAERPEGSISTLTIQRTEQRDSAMYRCASSLGSTGTQYFGPGTRLLVL.

This chain uses TRBV18 with TRBJ1-4; a possible D gene is TRBD1 (5 bases). The germline CDR1 and CDR2 sequences are KGHSH and LQKENI. V was clipped by 2 bases and J by 7 bases, with 14 bases between them. This CDR3 has 15 amino acids. The CDR3 here is CASSPSADGGEKLFF. In DNA form, the CDR3 reads TGTGCCAGCTCACCATCAGCGGATGGGGGTGAAAAACTGTTTTTT.

The chain combines TRBV7-9 with TRBJ1-6; D is unresolved. With 5 bases removed from V and 0 bases from J, the gap between germline ends came to 8 bases. The CDR3 has 15 residues. Germline V gene lookup returns CDR1 SEHNR and CDR2 FQNEAQ (reference sequence). As DNA, the CDR3 is TGTGCCAGCAGCCCCATGGGCTCCTATAATTCACCCCTCCACTTT. Encoded protein: CASSPMGSYNSPLHF.

This chain links TRBV15 with TRBJ2-3; the D is unclear. The V end lost 0 bases, the J end lost 3 bases, and 7 bases lay between the germline ends. Germline CDR1 reads LNHNV; CDR2 reads YYDKDF (reference sequence). This CDR3 is built from 14 residues. CDR3 sequence (DNA): TGTGCCACCAGCAGAGATCCTAATACAGATACGCAGTATTTT. Its translation is CATSRDPNTDTQYF.

V usage is TRBV27 and J usage is TRBJ2-2, with TRBD1 as a possible D gene (6 bases). Trimming removed 5 bases from V and 2 bases from J, with 12 bases in between. CDR3 length: 15 residues. Germline V lookup: CDR1 MNHEY, CDR2 SMNVEV (reference sequence). CDR3 in DNA: TGTGCCAGCAGTATTCGACAGGCTAACACCGGGGAGCTGTTTTTT. Residues: CASSIRQANTGELFF.

This chain uses TRBV6-5 with TRBJ1-1, with a weak D call TRBD1 (6 bases). The germline V gene has CDR1 MNHEY and CDR2 SVGAGI. The CDR3 sequence is 15 residues long. V was shortened by 2 bases and J by 6 bases, with 16 bases between the two germline ends. CDR3 region: CASSYKRGREPEAFF. In nucleotides, the CDR3 is TGTGCCAGCAGTTACAAGCGGGGGCGTGAGCCTGAAGCTTTCTTT.

The chain links TRBV7-4 to TRBJ1-1, with 8 bases that match TRBD1. This CDR3 has 16 residues. Germline trimming cut 8 bases from V and 5 bases from J; bases unmatched to any gene: 16. Looked up from germline, CDR1 is SGHVT and CDR2 is SQSDAQ. The CDR3 DNA is TGTGCCAGCCACTACTCCCCAGGGGGCTTGGGGACTGAAGCTTTCTTT. Translated: CASHYSPGGLGTEAFF.

This sequence joins TRBV10-3 and TRBJ2-2; D may match TRBD1 or TRBD2 (5 bases each). The CDR3 covers 15 residues. Germline assignment: CDR1 ENHRY and CDR2 SYGVKD. V shed 2 bases and J shed 4 bases, with 11 bases lying between them. The CDR3 nucleotides are TGTGCCATCAGTGAGGGGGGTAGACCCACCGGGGAGCTGTTTTTT. Its translation: CAISEGGRPTGELFF.

The V gene is TRBV5-1, the J gene TRBJ2-7; D is perhaps TRBD1 (5 bases). Germline V gives CDR1 SGHRS, CDR2 YFSETQ. CDR3 length: 13 residues. V was shortened by 0 bases and J by 6 bases, with 10 bases between the two germline ends. CDR3 nucleotide sequence: TGCGCCAGCAGCTTGGCTCAGGGTCGCGAGCAGTACTTC. Translating it yields CASSLAQGREQYF. Looking up the rest from reference TRBV5-1 and TRBJ2-7 gives the full variable domain: KAGVTQTPRYLIKTRGQQVTLSCSPISGHRSVSWYQQTPGQGLQFLFEYFSETQRNKGNFPGRFSGRQFSNSRSEMNVSTLELGDSALYLCASSLAQGREQYFGPGTRLTVT.

The J gene is TRBJ1-2, the V gene TRBV5-4; D not certain. The CDR3 covers 13 residues. Germline V gene lookup returns CDR1 SGHNT and CDR2 YYREEE (reference sequence). With 4 bases removed from V and 6 bases from J, the gap between germline ends came to 13 bases. The DNA of the CDR3 is TGTGCCAGCAGCACTCGAGGGATGGATGGCTACACCTTC. Encoded protein: CASSTRGMDGYTF.

The chain recombines TRBV30 with TRBJ1-1; D not certain. The V and J ends lost 0 bases and 1 base respectively, with 15 bases between them. The germline CDR1 and CDR2 sequences are GTSNPN and SVGIG (reference sequence). The CDR3 has 16 residues. For the CDR3, the DNA is TGTGCCTGGAGTGTGGGGTCTCGACGGGCGAACACTGAAGCTTTCTTT. Its protein product is CAWSVGSRRANTEAFF.

This clone was counted once. The DNA of the CDR3 is TGTGCCTGGAGCCCCCTAGCGGGCCATTTCTCTGGAAACACCATATATTTT. It translates to CAWSPLAGHFSGNTIYF. The genes are TRBV30 and TRBJ1-3; no firm D call. The CDR3 consists of 17 residues. Trimming pared 3 bases from V and 0 bases from J, leaving 18 bases between. Germline V gene sequence: CDR1 GTSNPN, CDR2 SVGIG (reference sequence).

The chain is built from TRBV6-5 and TRBJ1-2; 7 nucleotides line up with TRBD1. Germline-derived CDR1 and CDR2 are MNHEY and SVGAGI. The junction had 6 bases not matched to a gene; V was cut back by 7 bases and J by 4 bases. This CDR3 is 13 amino acids long. The CDR3 loop is CASTRGGGYGYTF. DNA for the CDR3: TGTGCCAGCACTCGAGGGGGCGGCTATGGCTACACCTTC.

The chain employs TRBV28 and TRBJ2-7; D might be TRBD2 (7 bases). Germline CDR1 is MDHEN and CDR2 is SYDVKM. Trimming removed 4 bases from V and 3 bases from J, with 13 bases in between. This CDR3 contains 14 residues. Written as DNA, the CDR3 is TGTGCCAGCAGTTGGGGGGGGCGCGACTACGAGCAGTACTTC. Protein sequence: CASSWGGRDYEQYF.

The chain links TRBV7-9 to TRBJ1-1, with D unresolved. The CDR3 consists of 12 residues. Germline CDR1 reads SEHNR; CDR2 reads FQNEAQ (reference sequence). Trimming took 3 bases from V and 4 from J, leaving 6 bases between them. Here the CDR3 DNA reads TGTGCCAGCAGCTTTCTGAGCACTGAAGCTTTCTTT. It codes for CASSFLSTEAFF.

The chain couples TRBV9 to TRBJ2-5; TRBD2 is a possible D gene (6 bases). This CDR3 has 14 residues. CDR1 SGDLS and CDR2 YYNGEE come from the germline V gene. Trimming pared 0 bases from V and 5 bases from J, leaving 11 bases between. The CDR3: CASSVEGLSETQYF. CDR3 DNA: TGTGCCAGCAGCGTAGAGGGACTGTCGGAGACCCAGTACTTC.

This chain links TRBV25-1 with TRBJ2-5; maybe TRBD1 (5 bases). Germline CDR1 MGHDK, CDR2 SYGVNS. The CDR3 is 17 amino acids. V lost 6 bases and J 4 bases, leaving 24 bases between the germline ends. CDR3 bases: TGTGCCAGCAGCTCGTTTAGTGCGGACAAGTTTGGAGAGACCCAGTACTTC. This gives the protein CASSSFSADKFGETQYF.

This clone was counted a single time. The chain combines TRBV20-1 with TRBJ1-2; D may be TRBD1 (6 bases). Germline CDR1 reads DFQATT; CDR2 reads SNEGSKA (reference sequence). There are 17 residues in the CDR3. V lost 3 bases to trimming and J lost 5 bases, with 25 bases between them. In nucleotides, the CDR3 is TGCAGTGCTAGTCACCAGGGGACGAACCAAGGTTATTATGGCTACACCTTC. Translation gives CSASHQGTNQGYYGYTF.